This TCR beta chain was captured by sequencing in a study of T cell changes during pregnancy in multiple sclerosis. This clone has a single count. Assay used: immunoSEQ multiplex PCR; TCRdb lists only in-frame clones, some missing. Of tens of thousands of clones in the sample, roughly nine tenths were seen once. Germline assignment: CDR1 SGHTA and CDR2 FQGTGA. The CDR3 is 16 residues long. V lost 2 bases and J lost 5; bases outside the gene matches: 8. The source material was peripheral blood, sampled in the third trimester of pregnancy. The chain combines TRBV7-3 with TRBJ2-5; 10 bases are shared with TRBD1. The TCR was taken from a female donor with multiple sclerosis, enrolled in a pregnancy study. This chain's CDR3 is CASSLSGTGVWETQYF. CDR3 in DNA: TGTGCCAGCAGCTTATCCGGGACAGGGGTATGGGAGACCCAGTACTTC.